The source of this TCR beta chain is a study of blood T cells in healthy people across ages. Comment on this clonotype: What it binds is not known.

Broader study findings: As age increased, TCR beta diversity per million T cells fell in a roughly linear fashion. Across samples, TCR beta diversity tracked strongly with naive T cell percentage.

The ends were cut back, 1 base at V and 6 bases at J, with 13 bases in the middle. The CDR3 covers 14 residues. Alongside a J-beta primer mix, a sample-barcoded 5' primer served in a second PCR lasting roughly 7 to 11 cycles. One entry per CDR3 protein, called by TCRdb with MiXCR from the 5' RACE reads. This table has about 580,000 distinct CDR3 sequences, 40% to 55% appearing once. This sequence originates from a man older than 75 in good health. The chain recombines TRBV12-3 or TRBV12-4 with TRBJ2-7, with D perhaps given as TRBD1 or TRBD2 (5 bases each). The sample consisted of blood. The CDR3 sequence: CASSLGGHGTEQYF. For the CDR3, the DNA is TGTGCCAGCAGTTTAGGTGGGCATGGGACCGAGCAGTACTTC.